Following are 25 T cell receptor beta chains from one sample sequenced in a study of shared clonotypes between healthy human individuals. Data came from immunoSEQ multiplex PCR; TCRdb stores just in-frame clones and leaves some out. The sample includes over a million clones, less than 99% of them seen just once. Material: naive CD4+ T cells sorted from blood. Subset denoted: CD45RA+ positively selected. Receptors were obtained from a man aged 25 to 45 in good health.

V usage is TRBV10-3 and J usage is TRBJ1-1, with TRBD1 matching over 8 bases. The V gene end was trimmed by 0 bases and the J gene end by 1 base; junction bases not matched to a gene: 4. The CDR3 is 16 amino acids. Germline V lookup: CDR1 ENHRY, CDR2 SYGVKD. CDR3 sequence (DNA): TGTGCCATCAGTGAGTCTTGGACAGGGCGGAACACTGAAGCTTTCTTT. Translation gives CAISESWTGRNTEAFF.

V usage is TRBV19 and J usage is TRBJ2-7; TRBD2 agrees at 9 bases. The CDR3 sequence is 14 residues long. The germline V gene has CDR1 LNHDA and CDR2 SQIVND (reference sequence). The J segment lost 3 bases and the V segment lost 5 bases, leaving 5 bases of the junction unmatched. CDR3 sequence: CASSAGLAGYEQYF. The DNA for the CDR3 is TGTGCCAGTAGTGCGGGACTAGCAGGCTACGAGCAGTACTTC.

This chain uses TRBV7-3 with TRBJ2-2; 8 positions agree with TRBD2. V dropped 5 bases and J dropped 6; count of bases not matched to a gene: 5. This CDR3 has 14 amino acids. The germline V gene encodes CDR1 SGHTA and CDR2 FQGTGA. CDR3 DNA: TGTGCCAGCAGCCGACTAGCGTGGGCCGGGGAGCTGTTTTTT. It translates to CASSRLAWAGELFF.

V usage is TRBV4-3 and J usage is TRBJ1-5, with a tentative D call TRBD1 (5 bases). Germline assignment: CDR1 LGHNA and CDR2 YSLEER. V lost 4 bases and J 4 bases, leaving 11 bases between the germline ends. This CDR3 is built from 14 residues. CDR3 sequence: CASSRTLDNQPQHF. In DNA form, the CDR3 reads TGCGCCAGCAGCCGGACACTGGATAATCAGCCCCAGCATTTT.

The sample holds a few counts of this clone. CDR3 bases: TGTGCCAGCAGTTCGACAGCTAACTATGGCTACACCTTC. Translated, it gives CASSSTANYGYTF. J is TRBJ1-2 and V is TRBV28; D may be TRBD1 (5 bases). The V end lost 4 bases, the J end lost 0 bases, and 6 bases lay between the germline ends. The CDR3 extends over 13 amino acids. Germline CDR1 MDHEN, CDR2 SYDVKM.

This chain connects TRBV5-6 to TRBJ2-5; no reliable D call. CDR3 length: 13 amino acids. Per the germline V gene, CDR1 is SGHDT and CDR2 is YYEEEE. V was cut by 1 base and J by 5 bases, with 9 bases left in between. The CDR3 is CASSLRVPETQYF. The CDR3 DNA follows: TGTGCCAGCAGCTTGCGCGTTCCGGAGACCCAGTACTTC.

V and J are TRBV18 and TRBJ2-7; 7 nucleotides match TRBD1. The CDR3 sequence is 15 residues long. The J segment lost 4 bases and the V segment lost 3 bases, leaving 9 bases of the junction unmatched. CDR1 KGHSH and CDR2 LQKENI come from the germline V gene. The CDR3 DNA reads TGTGCCAGCTCACCCGGTGGGACAGCTCGTTACGAGCAGTACTTC. Translating gives CASSPGGTARYEQYF.

The chain links TRBV7-2 to TRBJ1-1, with TRBD1 matching 8 bases. The CDR3 runs 12 residues. Germline V gene sequence: CDR1 SGHTA, CDR2 FQGNSA. V shed 5 bases, J shed 8 bases, and the junction held 4 bases outside the gene matches. The CDR3: CASSIRTGEAFF. CDR3 DNA: TGTGCCAGCAGCATCCGGACAGGGGAAGCTTTCTTT.

The chain couples TRBV5-4 to TRBJ2-3; 8 nucleotides align to TRBD2. This CDR3 has 16 residues. The germline V gene has CDR1 SGHNT and CDR2 YYREEE (reference sequence). Trimming at V came to 2 bases and at J to 3 bases, leaving 8 bases not matched to a gene. The CDR3: CASSLRSGIETDTQYF. The CDR3 DNA reads as TGTGCCAGCAGCTTACGTAGCGGGATTGAAACAGATACGCAGTATTTT.

The chain couples TRBV5-1 to TRBJ1-4; D not certain. The CDR3 is made up of 14 amino acids. Trimming took 2 bases from V and 6 from J, leaving 11 bases between them. Germline assignment: CDR1 SGHRS and CDR2 YFSETQ. The CDR3 reads CASSFGGYDEKLFF. The CDR3 DNA sequence: TGCGCCAGCAGCTTCGGCGGATATGATGAAAAACTGTTTTTT.

The V and J genes are TRBV23-1 and TRBJ2-3, with D possibly being TRBD1 (6 bases). TRBV23-1 is annotated as an ORF whose role is uncertain. This CDR3 region has 15 residues. Trimming pared 1 base from V and 4 bases from J, leaving 12 bases between. CDR3 in DNA: TGCGCCAGCAGTCAATTACAGGGTTCCCCAGATACGCAGTATTTT. Encoded protein: CASSQLQGSPDTQYF.

As for this clone: Additional DNA sequences in this sample encode the identical CDR3. This chain joins TRBV5-1 and TRBJ2-3, with D uncertain. Trimming removed 1 base from V and 1 base from J, with 13 bases in between. CDR3 length equals 16 residues. Germline V lookup: CDR1 SGHRS, CDR2 YFSETQ. In DNA, the CDR3 is TGCGCCAGCAGCTTGCTCCCCGGCAGAGGCACAGATACGCAGTATTTT. Its translation: CASSLLPGRGTDTQYF.

This chain uses TRBV25-1 with TRBJ2-1; D is undetermined. The CDR3 spans 13 residues. The V end was cut by 4 bases, the J end by 1 base, with 5 bases between. The V gene's germline CDR1 is MGHDK and CDR2 SYGVNS. Here the CDR3 DNA reads TGTGCCAGCAGTGCGGTGTCCTACAATGAGCAGTTCTTC. As protein: CASSAVSYNEQFF.

This clone was seen just once. The V call is TRBV27, the J call TRBJ1-5, with D hard to call. Per germline, CDR1 MNHEY and CDR2 SMNVEV (reference sequence). V lost 3 bases, J lost 6 bases, and 21 bases lay in between. The CDR3 sequence is 17 residues long. The CDR3 DNA is TGTGCCAGCAGTTTGAGGACCCCCGACCCCACAAGTCAGCCCCAGCATTTT. It encodes CASSLRTPDPTSQPQHF.

The CDR3 DNA reads as TGTGCCAGCTCACCACCTTGGGGTGCGGACGAGCAGTACTTC. It yields the protein CASSPPWGADEQYF. This rearrangement joins TRBV18 to TRBJ2-7, with unresolved D. The CDR3 runs 14 residues. Germline values: CDR1 KGHSH, CDR2 LQKENI. V was cut by 0 bases and J by 5 bases, with 11 bases left in between.

The chain has TRBV5-8 and TRBJ2-1; D gene uncertain. This CDR3 region has 11 residues. Germline V gene data show CDR1 as SGHTS and CDR2 as YDEGEE. The V gene lost 3 bases and the J gene lost 9 bases, with 7 bases spanning the gap. The CDR3 DNA reads TGTGCCAGCAGCTATGTTAGTGAGCAGTTCTTC. This codes for CASSYVSEQFF.

This CDR3 is CAITPTGDTEAFF. The CDR3 DNA sequence: TGTGCCATCACCCCAACAGGGGACACTGAAGCTTTCTTT. V and J are TRBV10-3 and TRBJ1-1; TRBD1 agrees at 7 bases. This CDR3 has 13 residues. Germline V gene data show CDR1 as ENHRY and CDR2 as SYGVKD. The junction had 5 bases not matched to a gene; V was cut back by 7 bases and J by 3 bases.

This clone appeared a single time. CDR3 sequence: CSAKTRLINTQYF. Here the CDR3 DNA reads TGCAGCGCAAAAACTCGGCTGATTAATACGCAGTATTTT. The chain combines TRBV29-1 with TRBJ2-3; D is unresolved. This CDR3 comprises 13 residues. Germline CDR1 is SQVTM and CDR2 is ANQGSEA. V was trimmed by 7 bases and J by 7 bases, leaving 18 bases between them.

The chain is built from TRBV5-1 and TRBJ1-2, with D unclear. Trimming stripped 5 bases from V and 2 bases from J, with 13 bases between. This CDR3 has 14 residues. In germline, CDR1 is SGHRS, CDR2 YFSETQ. CDR3 residues: CASSLYGKNYGYTF. As DNA, the CDR3 is TGCGCCAGCAGTTTATACGGAAAGAACTATGGCTACACCTTC. The variable domain in full, with the rest retrieved from reference TRBV5-1 and TRBJ1-2, is KAGVTQTPRYLIKTRGQQVTLSCSPISGHRSVSWYQQTPGQGLQFLFEYFSETQRNKGNFPGRFSGRQFSNSRSEMNVSTLELGDSALYLCASSLYGKNYGYTFGSGTRLTVV.

The chain uses TRBV5-1 and TRBJ2-7; 7 nucleotides line up with TRBD1. V dropped 7 bases and J dropped 6; count of bases not matched to a gene: 10. Per the germline V gene, CDR1 is SGHRS and CDR2 is YFSETQ. The CDR3 extends over 13 amino acids. The CDR3 loop reads CASVPQGSGEQYF. The CDR3 DNA reads as TGCGCCAGCGTTCCACAGGGGTCCGGCGAGCAGTACTTC.

This clone was found once. The rearrangement joins TRBV18 to TRBJ1-3; 7 bases align to TRBD1. The CDR3 extends over 17 amino acids. V dropped 5 bases and J dropped 2; count of bases not matched to a gene: 12. Germline V gene sequence: CDR1 KGHSH, CDR2 LQKENI. The CDR3 region is CASSDILGGVTGNTIYF. For the CDR3, the DNA is TGTGCCAGCTCAGACATCCTAGGGGGCGTTACTGGAAACACCATATATTTT.

The chain couples TRBV5-5 to TRBJ2-1; D unclear. Trimming shortened V by 6 bases and J by 10 bases, and 23 bases separated the two germline ends. Looked up from germline, CDR1 is SGHKS and CDR2 is YYEKEE (reference sequence). The CDR3 is 15 amino acids. This chain's CDR3 is CASTVRLSSSFEQFF. CDR3 sequence (DNA): TGTGCCAGCACCGTTCGCCTCTCATCTTCTTTCGAGCAGTTCTTC. The entire variable domain, with the rest obtained from reference TRBV5-5 and TRBJ2-1, is as follows: DAGVTQSPTHLIKTRGQQVTLRCSPISGHKSVSWYQQVLGQGPQFIFQYYEKEERGRGNFPDRFSARQFPNYSSELNVNALLLGDSALYLCASTVRLSSSFEQFFGPGTRLTVL.

CDR3: CASSLELRRGRLFTDTQYF. CDR3 coding DNA: TGCGCCAGCAGCTTGGAACTTCGCAGGGGGCGGTTGTTCACAGATACGCAGTATTTT. The chain employs TRBV5-1 and TRBJ2-3; 8 bases map to TRBD1. Germline V gives CDR1 SGHRS, CDR2 YFSETQ. The trim removed 0 bases at V and 2 bases at J, leaving 14 bases unmatched. The CDR3 has 19 amino acids.

J is TRBJ2-7 and V is TRBV7-7, with D maybe TRBD2 (5 bases). Germline CDR1 is SSHAT and CDR2 is FNYEAQ (reference sequence). The CDR3 sequence is 15 residues long. V shed 4 bases and J shed 5 bases, with 18 bases lying between them. The CDR3, as DNA: TGTGCCAGCAGCTCGGGCCGGGGTTTTGGTAACGAGCAGTACTTC. It encodes CASSSGRGFGNEQYF.

The chain carries TRBV19 and TRBJ2-1; D possibly corresponds to TRBD2 (5 bases). This CDR3 comprises 13 residues. Trimming took off 0 bases at V and 10 bases at J, with 10 bases between the two ends. The germline gives CDR1 LNHDA, CDR2 SQIVND (reference sequence). The CDR3 region is CASSIDLSVEQFF. The DNA for the CDR3 is TGTGCCAGTAGTATAGATCTTAGCGTGGAGCAGTTCTTC.